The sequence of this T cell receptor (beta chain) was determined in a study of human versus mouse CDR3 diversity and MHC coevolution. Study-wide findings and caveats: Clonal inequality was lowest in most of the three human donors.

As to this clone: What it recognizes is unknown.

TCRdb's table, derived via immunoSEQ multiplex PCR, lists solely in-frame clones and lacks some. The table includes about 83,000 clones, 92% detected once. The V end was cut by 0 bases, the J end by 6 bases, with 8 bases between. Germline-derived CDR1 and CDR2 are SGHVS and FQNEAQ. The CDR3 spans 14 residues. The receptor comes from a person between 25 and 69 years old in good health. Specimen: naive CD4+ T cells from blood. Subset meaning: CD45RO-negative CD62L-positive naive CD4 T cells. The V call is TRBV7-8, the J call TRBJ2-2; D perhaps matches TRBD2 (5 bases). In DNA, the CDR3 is TGTGCCAGCAGCTTAGCCGCCGGGGCCGGGGAGCTGTTTTTT. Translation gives CASSLAAGAGELFF.